Below, one T cell receptor beta chain is given with its context. The protocol was immunoSEQ multiplex PCR, while the TCRdb copy is restricted to in-frame clones and leaves out a portion. The table includes about 160,000 clones, roughly 90% detected once. Donors were drawn from the 120-subject validation cohort, separate from the approximately 700-subject first cohort. These data come from a study of cytomegalovirus exposure and HLA in healthy donors. In the study overall: Both the 120 validation repertoires and the 600 to 750 first-cohort repertoires used the same platform, as reported by a later analysis.

The CDR3 extends over 16 amino acids. V lost 3 bases, J lost 5 bases, and 10 bases stayed unmatched. CDR1 MDHEN and CDR2 SYDVKM come from the germline V gene. The sample taken for sequencing was PBMCs. The source is a man aged 18 to 30 in good health and CMV-seropositive. The chain is built from TRBV28 and TRBJ1-5; 7 bases line up with TRBD1. The CDR3 region is CASSFGQGVRDQPQHF. The CDR3 DNA follows: TGTGCCAGCAGTTTCGGGCAGGGGGTTAGGGATCAGCCCCAGCATTTT.